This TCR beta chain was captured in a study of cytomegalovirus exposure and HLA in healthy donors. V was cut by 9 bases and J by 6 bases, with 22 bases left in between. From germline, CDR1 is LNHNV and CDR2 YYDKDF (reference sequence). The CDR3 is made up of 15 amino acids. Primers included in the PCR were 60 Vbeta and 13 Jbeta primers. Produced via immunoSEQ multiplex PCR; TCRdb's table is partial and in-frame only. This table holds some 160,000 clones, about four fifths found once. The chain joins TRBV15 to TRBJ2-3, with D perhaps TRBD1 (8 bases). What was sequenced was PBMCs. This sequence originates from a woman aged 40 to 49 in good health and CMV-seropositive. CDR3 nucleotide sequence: TGTGCCACTGACGGGGGGACAGGTGGTCGGGATACGCAGTATTTT. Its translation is CATDGGTGGRDTQYF.